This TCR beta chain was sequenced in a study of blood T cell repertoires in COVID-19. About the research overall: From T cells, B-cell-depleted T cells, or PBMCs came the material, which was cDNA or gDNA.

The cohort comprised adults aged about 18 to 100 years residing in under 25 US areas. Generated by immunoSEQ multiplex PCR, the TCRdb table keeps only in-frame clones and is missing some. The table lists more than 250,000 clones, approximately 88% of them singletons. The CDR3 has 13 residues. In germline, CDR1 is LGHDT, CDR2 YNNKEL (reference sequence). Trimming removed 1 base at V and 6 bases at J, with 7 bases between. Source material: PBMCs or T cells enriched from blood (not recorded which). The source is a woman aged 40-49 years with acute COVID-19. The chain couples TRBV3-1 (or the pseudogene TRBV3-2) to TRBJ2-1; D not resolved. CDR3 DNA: TGTGCCAGCAGCCAAGGGCCTCTCAATGAGCAGTTCTTC. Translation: CASSQGPLNEQFF.